This T cell receptor (beta chain) was recovered during a study of blood T cell repertoires in COVID-19. Study context: From the United States, Italy and Spain came samples of acute and convalescent COVID-19. The cDNA or gDNA used as material had been derived from T cells, B-cell-depleted T cells, or PBMCs.

The CDR3 has 14 residues. Trimming stripped 2 bases from V and 4 bases from J, with 9 bases between. Germline CDR1 is SGHNT and CDR2 is YYREEE (reference sequence). Sequencing used immunoSEQ multiplex PCR; TCRdb keeps in-frame clones, though not all of them. The sample has 150,000 to 200,000 clones, roughly 80% seen once. The source material was peripheral blood. This receptor was obtained from a man aged 18 to 30 with active or convalescent COVID-19. V gene TRBV5-4 combines with J gene TRBJ1-4; the D gene is possibly TRBD1 (6 bases). The CDR3 reads CASSFDRRNEKLFF. CDR3 nucleotides: TGTGCCAGCAGCTTTGACAGGCGTAATGAAAAACTGTTTTTT.